The 26 T cell receptor beta chains listed next were all sequenced from one sample in a study of T cells in Graves' hyperthyroidism and ophthalmopathy. Amplification of TCR beta CDR3 regions used RNA as the template. Using the HTBI primer set, a first-round RT-PCR was run on the TCR CDR3. TCRdb re-called the multiplex PCR reads with MiXCR, one entry per CDR3 protein. Of more than 500,000 distinct CDR3 sequences listed, 46% are singletons. Sample: peripheral blood or thyroid tissue (not recorded which). The receptors were gathered from an adult woman with Graves' disease, either hyperthyroidism or ophthalmopathy (not recorded which).

The chain has TRBV20-1 and TRBJ2-7; D is unclear. This CDR3 is built from 11 residues. V was clipped by 7 bases and J by 6 bases, with 13 bases between them. The germline CDR1 and CDR2 sequences are DFQATT and SNEGSKA (reference sequence). The CDR3 spells CSVGSWGEQYF. The DNA for the CDR3 is TGCAGTGTGGGGTCTTGGGGCGAGCAGTACTTC.

The chain couples TRBV10-3 to TRBJ1-6; D not resolved. CDR1 is ENHRY and CDR2 is SYGVKD in the germline V gene. The CDR3 is 14 amino acids. V lost 0 bases and J lost 9, with 9 bases in between. CDR3 DNA sequence: TGTGCCATCAGTGAGTCGGGCTGGGCTTCACCCCTCCACTTT. Translating it yields CAISESGWASPLHF.

The chain has TRBV29-1 and TRBJ1-6; 9 bases are shared with TRBD1. This CDR3 has 13 amino acids. Germline CDR1 is SQVTM and CDR2 is ANQGSEA. J lost 7 bases, V lost 8 bases, and 6 bases had no gene match. The chain's CDR3 is CSPSGTGNSPLHF. CDR3 nucleotide sequence: TGCAGCCCAAGTGGGACAGGGAATTCACCCCTCCACTTT.

As to this clonotype: A much larger clone sits a single nucleotide away, making a read error possible. The rearrangement joins TRBV5-5 to TRBJ1-4; 8 positions match TRBD1. V shed 3 bases, J shed 8 bases, and the junction held 6 bases outside the gene matches. The CDR3 consists of 14 residues. Looked up from germline, CDR1 is SGHKS and CDR2 is YYEKEE (reference sequence). CDR3 nucleotides: TGTGCCAGCAGCTCGGACTACAGGGGGGAAAAACTGTTTTTT. This sequence encodes CASSSDYRGEKLFF.

This chain joins TRBV29-1 and TRBJ1-2; D ambiguous. Between the trimmed V and J ends, which lost 4 bases and 3 bases, there was a span of 21 bases. This CDR3 comprises 16 residues. CDR1 is SQVTM, CDR2 ANQGSEA, per germline. The CDR3 spells CSVGVVPAGEHYGYTF. DNA of the CDR3: TGCAGCGTTGGTGTTGTGCCGGCAGGAGAGCACTATGGCTACACCTTC.

This clonotype was seen at least ten times. The chain has TRBV20-1 and TRBJ2-2, with D perhaps matching TRBD2 (7 bases). The CDR3 consists of 14 residues. With 3 bases removed from V and 6 bases from J, the gap between germline ends came to 14 bases. In germline, CDR1 is DFQATT, CDR2 SNEGSKA (reference sequence). The CDR3 region has the DNA TGCAGTGCTAGGGTTGGGGGGGCCGCCGGGGAGCTGTTTTTT. Encoded protein: CSARVGGAAGELFF.

The chain couples TRBV7-9 to TRBJ2-5; D unclear. This CDR3 region has 12 residues. Germline assignment: CDR1 SEHNR and CDR2 FQNEAQ (reference sequence). Trimming removed 5 bases at V and 2 bases at J, with 6 bases between. CDR3 nucleotide sequence: TGTGCCAGCAGCACCCAACAAGAGACCCAGTACTTC. It is translated as CASSTQQETQYF.

The sample holds many counts of this clonotype. This rearrangement joins TRBV3-1 to TRBJ1-2, with D uncertain. Deletions cut 4 bases from V and 7 bases from J, with 10 bases between. This CDR3 has 12 amino acids. Germline V gene data show CDR1 as LGHDT and CDR2 as YNNKEL (reference sequence). CDR3 amino acids: CASSLYETGYTF. CDR3 bases: TGTGCCAGCAGCCTGTACGAGACTGGCTACACCTTC.

This clonotype was recorded once. The chain couples TRBV24-1 to TRBJ1-2, with TRBD1 as a possible D gene (6 bases). Trimming took off 5 bases at V and 4 bases at J, with 10 bases between the two ends. This CDR3 spans 13 amino acids. Per the germline V gene, CDR1 is KGHDR and CDR2 is SFDVKD. CDR3 residues: CATSARDTYGYTF. DNA of the CDR3: TGTGCCACCAGTGCCCGGGACACCTATGGCTACACCTTC.

CDR3 protein: CASSLTTYQETQYF. The CDR3, as DNA: TGTGCCAGCAGCTTAACAACGTACCAAGAGACCCAGTACTTC. The chain links TRBV7-9 to TRBJ2-5; unclear D gene. CDR3 length: 14 amino acids. Trimming shortened V by 2 bases and J by 0 bases, and 7 bases separated the two germline ends. The germline gives CDR1 SEHNR, CDR2 FQNEAQ (reference sequence). The entire variable domain, with the rest obtained from reference TRBV7-9 and TRBJ2-5, is as follows: DTGVSQNPRHKITKRGQNVTFRCDPISEHNRLYWYRQTLGQGPEFLTYFQNEAQLEKSRLLSDRFSAERPKGSFSTLEIQRTEQGDSAMYLCASSLTTYQETQYFGPGTRLLVL.

Many counts were recorded for this clonotype. This CDR3 reads CAIRGQLNTEAFF. CDR3 DNA: TGTGCCATCAGGGGGCAGTTGAACACTGAAGCTTTCTTT. The V call is TRBV10-3, the J call TRBJ1-1; possible D gene TRBD1, 5 bases. The germline V and J ends were trimmed by 6 bases and 0 bases, with 8 bases remaining between them. CDR3 length: 13 amino acids. Germline V gene lookup returns CDR1 ENHRY and CDR2 SYGVKD.

This clonotype turned up a few times. The gene calls are TRBV12-3 or TRBV12-4 and TRBJ1-1; TRBD1 might be the D (5 bases). Trimming left V 3 bases short and J 11 bases short, with 13 bases between. This CDR3 is built from 12 residues. The CDR3 region is CASSLGTLGAFF. The DNA of the CDR3 is TGTGCCAGCAGTTTGGGGACCTTAGGGGCTTTCTTT.

The chain employs TRBV7-9 and TRBJ2-1, with D unclear. Between the trimmed V and J ends, which lost 5 bases and 5 bases, there was a span of 7 bases. The CDR3 sequence is 12 residues long. In germline, CDR1 is SEHNR, CDR2 FQNEAQ (reference sequence). CDR3 in amino acids: CASSTQNNEQFF. In DNA, the CDR3 is TGTGCCAGCAGCACGCAGAACAATGAGCAGTTCTTC.

The V and J genes are TRBV20-1 and TRBJ1-2; D is possibly TRBD1 (5 bases). Germline values: CDR1 DFQATT, CDR2 SNEGSKA (reference sequence). Between the trimmed V and J ends, which lost 1 base and 6 bases, there was a span of 21 bases. This CDR3 region has 16 residues. The chain's CDR3 is CSARALDASGDDGYTF. The CDR3 coding sequence is TGCAGTGCTAGAGCACTGGACGCTTCCGGGGACGATGGCTACACCTTC.

This clonotype was found many times. This chain links TRBV15 with TRBJ1-4; D gene ambiguous. Per germline, CDR1 LNHNV and CDR2 YYDKDF (reference sequence). CDR3 length equals 14 residues. V lost 1 base to trimming and J lost 0 bases, with 3 bases between them. The CDR3, as DNA: TGTGCCACCAGCAGAGCAGCAACTAATGAAAAACTGTTTTTT. Translation: CATSRAATNEKLFF.

This clonotype was counted many times. This chain joins TRBV5-1 and TRBJ1-1; D not resolved. This CDR3 is 14 amino acids long. V was trimmed by 5 bases and J by 1 base, leaving 12 bases between them. CDR1 is SGHRS and CDR2 is YFSETQ in the germline V gene. The CDR3 spells CASRVGYRNTEAFF. In DNA form, the CDR3 reads TGCGCCAGCAGGGTGGGGTATCGGAACACTGAAGCTTTCTTT.

This clonotype was seen repeatedly, ten times or more. This chain connects TRBV20-1 to TRBJ2-2; no clear D gene. V lost 3 bases to trimming and J lost 4 bases, with 9 bases between them. This CDR3 is built from 13 residues. The germline V gene encodes CDR1 DFQATT and CDR2 SNEGSKA (reference sequence). The CDR3 region is CSASGGSTGELFF. DNA for the CDR3: TGCAGTGCTAGTGGTGGGTCCACCGGGGAGCTGTTTTTT.

This clonotype has a count of ten or more. The chain is built from TRBV4-1 and TRBJ1-4; no firm D call. CDR3 length: 15 residues. Germline V gene sequence: CDR1 MGHRA, CDR2 YSYEKL. Trimming pared 0 bases from V and 2 bases from J, leaving 7 bases between. CDR3 amino acids: CASSQDLVTNEKLFF. The CDR3 DNA reads as TGCGCCAGCAGCCAAGATCTGGTTACTAATGAAAAACTGTTTTTT.

The gene calls are TRBV11-3 and TRBJ1-1, with D uncertain. From germline, CDR1 is SGHNT and CDR2 YENEEA. With 5 bases removed from V and 1 base from J, the gap between germline ends came to 14 bases. The CDR3 sequence is 15 residues long. The CDR3 is CASSLLRSRNTEAFF. The CDR3 DNA follows: TGTGCCAGCAGCCTCTTGAGGTCCCGGAACACTGAAGCTTTCTTT.

V usage is TRBV6-1 and J usage is TRBJ2-7, with TRBD2 matching over 9 bases. The CDR3 spans 16 residues. Germline V gene lookup returns CDR1 MNHNS and CDR2 SASEGT. The junction had 15 bases not matched to a gene; V was cut back by 11 bases and J by 1 base. CDR3 in amino acids: CAAGNEAGGKSYEQYF. CDR3 bases: TGTGCCGCGGGAAATGAAGCGGGAGGCAAGTCCTACGAGCAGTACTTC.

This clonotype was counted a single time. The chain recombines TRBV7-8 with TRBJ1-2, with D perhaps matching TRBD1 (5 bases). V lost 5 bases and J lost 6, with 13 bases in between. This CDR3 contains 13 residues. Germline values: CDR1 SGHVS, CDR2 FQNEAQ. In DNA, the CDR3 is TGTGCCAGCAGCCGGGACGGATTAAATGGCTACACCTTC. Translated: CASSRDGLNGYTF.

The chain carries TRBV7-9 and TRBJ2-2; unclear D gene. Trimming shortened V by 7 bases and J by 4 bases, and 10 bases separated the two germline ends. Germline V gene lookup returns CDR1 SEHNR and CDR2 FQNEAQ (reference sequence). The CDR3 totals 13 residues. CDR3 DNA sequence: TGTGCCAGCAAAGAGAGGCCCACCGGGGAGCTGTTTTTT. Translated, it gives CASKERPTGELFF.

The chain has TRBV10-3 and TRBJ1-4, with 8 bases lining up with TRBD1. The length of the CDR3 is 15 residues. Germline lookup yields CDR1 ENHRY and CDR2 SYGVKD. Germline trimming cut 6 bases from V and 6 bases from J; bases unmatched to any gene: 9. This chain's CDR3 is CAIRGGQGTHEKLFF. CDR3 in DNA: TGTGCCATCAGGGGAGGACAGGGAACACATGAAAAACTGTTTTTT.

This clonotype occurred a few times. V is TRBV7-2 and J is TRBJ2-5, with 7 bases identical to TRBD1. V shed 5 bases, J shed 3 bases, and the junction held 3 bases outside the gene matches. CDR3 size: 13 residues. The V gene's germline CDR1 is SGHTA and CDR2 FQGNSA. CDR3 DNA: TGTGCCAGCAGCGCCGACAGGGAAGAGACCCAGTACTTC. This encodes CASSADREETQYF.

This chain connects TRBV7-2 to TRBJ2-7; the match to TRBD2 covers 14 bases. The CDR3 spans 21 residues. In germline, CDR1 is SGHTA, CDR2 FQGNSA. The V and J ends lost 6 bases and 6 bases, in that order; junction bases with no gene match: 25. The CDR3 region is CASRVQGFGTKTSGRAGEQYF. Written as DNA, the CDR3 is TGTGCCAGCAGGGTCCAAGGATTCGGGACGAAGACTAGCGGGAGGGCTGGCGAGCAGTACTTC.

The sample holds many counts of this clonotype. V and J are TRBV7-6 and TRBJ1-1; D not certain. CDR3 length: 12 amino acids. V was clipped by 4 bases and J by 6 bases, with 9 bases between them. Germline V CDR1 and CDR2: SGHVS, FNYEAQ. For the CDR3, the DNA is TGTGCCAGCAGCTCGTTGAGCGCTGAAGCTTTCTTT. Its translation: CASSSLSAEAFF.